One and the same sample provided the 3 T cell receptor beta chains below, sequenced in a study of spatial heterogeneity in lung cancer (dated by TCRdb to between 2017 and 2020). These TCRs are of unknown antigen specificity. The label giving this sample's time point can be read as: sample taken at primary tumor resection. Beyond this particular receptor, the publication reports: A correlation was observed between the number of expanded intratumoral alpha and beta TCRs and the tumor nonsynonymous mutation count.

Libraries came from 5' RACE. The data were produced on a NextSeq 500. Using fastp at Q25 and MiXCR, TCRdb reprocessed the public reads and kept productive beta chains. Rows matching on CDR3 protein sequence are summarized as one entry with the most common DNA and genes. The sample table records thousands of distinct CDR3 sequences; 49% of these occur just once. Of the sample, about three fifths is held by the ten largest clones. The specimen was lung tumor tissue, collected at surgery. The receptors here all came from a male donor with early-stage non-small cell lung cancer.

About this clonotype itself: The library was prepared for alpha chains; this beta chain is a stray read, so its frequency means little. This rearrangement joins TRBV11-2 to TRBJ2-7; D is uncertain. The CDR3 extends over 12 amino acids. CDR1 is SGHAT, CDR2 FQNNGV, per germline. V gave up 0 bases and J gave up 5 bases, with 5 bases separating them. CDR3 protein: CASSLEVHEQYF. The CDR3, as DNA: TGTGCCAGCAGCTTAGAGGTCCACGAGCAGTACTTC.

This clonotype is judged medium-sized. This beta chain was picked up by a library intended for alpha chains and is off target, so its count carries little meaning. The chain couples TRBV5-1 to TRBJ2-7; tentative D call: TRBD1 (6 bases). CDR1 and CDR2 from the germline V gene are SGHRS and YFSETQ. The CDR3 is 15 amino acids. Trimming took off 4 bases at V and 0 bases at J, with 14 bases between the two ends. DNA of the CDR3: TGCGCCAGCAGCCTCGACAGGACGAGCTCCTACGAGCAGTACTTC. It codes for CASSLDRTSSYEQYF.

About this clonotype: This beta chain represents an off-target read in a library built for alpha chains; its size is of limited meaning. The chain links TRBV6-2 or TRBV6-3 to TRBJ2-7; D is perhaps TRBD1 (5 bases). The CDR3 contains 14 residues. In germline, CDR1 is MNHEY, CDR2 SVGEGT. V lost 7 bases and J lost 2, with 15 bases in between. The CDR3 nucleotides are TGTGCCAGCAAGGACAACCCAGGACCCTACGAGCAGTACTTC. The encoded protein is CASKDNPGPYEQYF.